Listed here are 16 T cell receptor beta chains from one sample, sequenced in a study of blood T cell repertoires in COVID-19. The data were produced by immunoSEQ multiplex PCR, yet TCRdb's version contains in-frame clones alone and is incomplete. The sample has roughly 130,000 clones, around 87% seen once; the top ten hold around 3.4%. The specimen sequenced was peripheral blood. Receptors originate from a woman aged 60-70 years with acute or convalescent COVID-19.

CDR3 sequence: CAISGQERETQYF. The CDR3 DNA is TGTGCCATCAGTGGACAGGAAAGGGAGACCCAGTACTTC. V and J are TRBV10-3 and TRBJ2-5; possible D gene TRBD1, 6 bases. CDR3 length: 13 amino acids. The germline V gene has CDR1 ENHRY and CDR2 SYGVKD. Trimming removed 4 bases at V and 5 bases at J, with 11 bases between.

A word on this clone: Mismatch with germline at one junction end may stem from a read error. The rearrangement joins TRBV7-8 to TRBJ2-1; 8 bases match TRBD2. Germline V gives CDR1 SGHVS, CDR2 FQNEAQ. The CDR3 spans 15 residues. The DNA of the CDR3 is TGTGCCAGCAGCCAATCTAGCGGGTCCTTCAATGAGCAGTTCTTC. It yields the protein CASSQSSGSFNEQFF.

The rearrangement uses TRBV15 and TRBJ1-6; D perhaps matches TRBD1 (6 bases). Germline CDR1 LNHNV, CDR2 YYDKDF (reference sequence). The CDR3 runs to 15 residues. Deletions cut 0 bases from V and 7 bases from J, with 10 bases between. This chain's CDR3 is CATSREGGANSPLHF. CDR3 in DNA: TGTGCCACCAGCAGAGAAGGGGGGGCGAATTCACCCCTCCACTTT.

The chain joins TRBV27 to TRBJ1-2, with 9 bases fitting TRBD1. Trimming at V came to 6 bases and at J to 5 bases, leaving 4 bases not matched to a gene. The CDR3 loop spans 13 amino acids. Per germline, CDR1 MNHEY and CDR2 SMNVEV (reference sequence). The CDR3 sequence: CASRTGGGYGYTF. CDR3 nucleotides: TGTGCCAGCAGGACAGGGGGGGGTTATGGCTACACCTTC.

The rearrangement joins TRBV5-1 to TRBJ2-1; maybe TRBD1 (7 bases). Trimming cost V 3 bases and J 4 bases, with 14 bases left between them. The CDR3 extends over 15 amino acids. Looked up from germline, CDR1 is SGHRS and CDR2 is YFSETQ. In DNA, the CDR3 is TGCGCCAGCAGCTATCAGGGGGGAGGATACAATGAGCAGTTCTTC. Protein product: CASSYQGGGYNEQFF.

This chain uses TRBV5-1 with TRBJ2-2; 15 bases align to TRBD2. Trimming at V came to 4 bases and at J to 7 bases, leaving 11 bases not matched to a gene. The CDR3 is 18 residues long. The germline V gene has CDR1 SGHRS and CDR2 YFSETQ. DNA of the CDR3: TGCGCCAGCAGCGTATTTCCGGGACTAGCGGGAGGAGGCGGGGAGCTGTTTTTT. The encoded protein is CASSVFPGLAGGGGELFF. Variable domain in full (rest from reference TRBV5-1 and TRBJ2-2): KAGVTQTPRYLIKTRGQQVTLSCSPISGHRSVSWYQQTPGQGLQFLFEYFSETQRNKGNFPGRFSGRQFSNSRSEMNVSTLELGDSALYLCASSVFPGLAGGGGELFFGEGSRLTVL.

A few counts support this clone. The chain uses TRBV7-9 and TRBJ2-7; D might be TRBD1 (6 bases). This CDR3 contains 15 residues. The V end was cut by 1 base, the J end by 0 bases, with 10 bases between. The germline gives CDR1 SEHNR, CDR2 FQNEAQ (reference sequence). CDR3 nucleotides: TGTGCCAGCAGCTTAGATGGACAGAGCTCCTACGAGCAGTACGTC. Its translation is CASSLDGQSSYEQYV.

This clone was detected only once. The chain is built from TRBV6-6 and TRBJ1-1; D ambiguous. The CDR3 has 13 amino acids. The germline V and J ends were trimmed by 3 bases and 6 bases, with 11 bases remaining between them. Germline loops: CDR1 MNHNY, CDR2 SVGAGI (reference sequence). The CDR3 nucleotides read TGTGCCAGCAGTTATGAACTAATGTCTGAAGCTTTCTTT. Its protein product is CASSYELMSEAFF.

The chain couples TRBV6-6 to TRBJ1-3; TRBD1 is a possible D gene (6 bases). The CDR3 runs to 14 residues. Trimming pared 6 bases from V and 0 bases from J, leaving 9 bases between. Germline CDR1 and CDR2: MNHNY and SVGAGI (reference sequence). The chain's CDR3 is CASRDRSSGNTIYF. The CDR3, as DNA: TGTGCCAGCAGAGACAGGAGCTCTGGAAACACCATATATTTT.

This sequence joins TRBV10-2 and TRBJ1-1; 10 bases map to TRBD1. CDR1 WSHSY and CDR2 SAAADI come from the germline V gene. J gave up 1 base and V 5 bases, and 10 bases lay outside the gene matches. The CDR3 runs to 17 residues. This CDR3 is CASSSLGTGDGNTEAFF. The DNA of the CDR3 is TGCGCCAGCAGTTCACTCGGGACAGGGGATGGGAACACTGAAGCTTTCTTT.

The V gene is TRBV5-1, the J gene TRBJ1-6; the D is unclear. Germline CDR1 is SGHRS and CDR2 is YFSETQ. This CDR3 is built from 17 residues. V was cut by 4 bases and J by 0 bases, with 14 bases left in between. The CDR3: CASSVGSSRSYNSPLHF. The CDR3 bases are TGCGCCAGCAGCGTCGGGTCCTCCCGCTCCTATAATTCACCCCTCCACTTT.

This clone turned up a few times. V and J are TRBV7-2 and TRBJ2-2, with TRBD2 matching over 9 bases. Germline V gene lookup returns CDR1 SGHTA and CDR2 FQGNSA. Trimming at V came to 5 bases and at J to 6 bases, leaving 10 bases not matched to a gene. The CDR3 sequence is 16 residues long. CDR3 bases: TGTGCCAGCAGCCTACTAAGCGGGAGGATGGCCGGGGAGCTGTTTTTT. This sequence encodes CASSLLSGRMAGELFF.

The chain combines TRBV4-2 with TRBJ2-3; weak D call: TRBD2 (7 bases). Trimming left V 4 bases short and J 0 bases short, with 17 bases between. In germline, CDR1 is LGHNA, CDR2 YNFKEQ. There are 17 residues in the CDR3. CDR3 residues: CASSREGAGASTDTQYF. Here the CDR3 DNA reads TGTGCCAGCAGCCGGGAAGGGGCGGGGGCGAGCACAGATACGCAGTATTTT.

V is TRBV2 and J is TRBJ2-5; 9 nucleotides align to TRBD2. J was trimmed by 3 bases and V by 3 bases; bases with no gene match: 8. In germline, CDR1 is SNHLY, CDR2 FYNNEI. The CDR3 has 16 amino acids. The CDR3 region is CASSDRRASGKETQYF. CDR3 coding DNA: TGTGCCAGCAGTGATAGGAGGGCTAGCGGGAAAGAGACCCAGTACTTC.

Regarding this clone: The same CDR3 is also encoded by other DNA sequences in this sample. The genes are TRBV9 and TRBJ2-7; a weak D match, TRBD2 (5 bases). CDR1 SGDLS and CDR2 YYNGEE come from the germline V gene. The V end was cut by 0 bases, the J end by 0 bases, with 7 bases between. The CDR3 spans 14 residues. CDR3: CASSVGGSSYEQYF. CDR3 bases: TGTGCCAGCAGCGTAGGAGGGAGCTCCTACGAGCAGTACTTC.

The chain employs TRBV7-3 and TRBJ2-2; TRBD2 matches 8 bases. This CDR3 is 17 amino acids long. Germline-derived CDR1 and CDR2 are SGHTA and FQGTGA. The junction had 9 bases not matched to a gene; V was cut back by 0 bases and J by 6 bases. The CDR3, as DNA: TGTGCCAGCAGCTTAACGGGGACCGGACTAGCATCCGGGGAGCTGTTTTTT. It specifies CASSLTGTGLASGELFF.